Sequencing of this T cell receptor beta chain was carried out in a study of blood T cells in healthy people across ages (dated by TCRdb to the mid-2010s). Describing the broader study: In model experiments, template switching captured roughly one uniquely barcoded TCR beta cDNA molecule for every two T cells. Two additional independent replicas of 1 million unique cDNA reads from the same blood draw were analyzed for two donors (one aged 18 to 29 and one aged 80 or older). The study measured age-related changes in TCR beta repertoire diversity using deep sequencing normalized with unique cDNA molecular identifiers. To avoid experimental bias, donors of different ages were spread randomly across the sequencing lanes. Donors were grouped into four age groups: young (average 16 years), middle-aged (39), aged (around 56) and long-lived (just over 80).

The CDR3 contains 12 residues, cysteine and phenylalanine counted. Only the CDR3 DNA is retained, 36 bases long and in frame from the first base. V drops 0 bases and J drops 8 bases, leaving 10 bases in between. CDR1 and CDR2, per the germline V gene, are SQVTM and ANQGSEA. Regarding this clonotype: What antigen it recognizes has not been identified. The record has no base qualities; no much larger clone is one base away.

Study-wide findings and limitations: Compared with the aged group, the long-lived group had more naive CD4+ T cells, fewer expanded clones and increased TCR diversity, suggesting age selection. Estimates of total diversity based on one million sequenced T cells were considered lower bounds and underestimates. Bulk unsorted PBMC profiling prevented conclusive comparison of naive and antigen-experienced compartments. As age increased, observed TCR beta diversity per million T cells dropped in a roughly linear way, and a significant reduction was already evident by age about 40. The CMV infection status of donors was not known, potentially confounding age-related changes in expanded clonotypes. The percentage of naive T cells measured by flow cytometry correlated strongly with observed TCR beta diversity.

The receptor library was made with 5' RACE. The data were produced on an Illumina HiSeq 2500. The second PCR ran for roughly 6 to 11 cycles and used a J-beta primer mix along with a sample-barcoded 5' primer. A template-switch 5' adaptor carrying 12 random nucleotides introduced a unique molecular identifier onto each TCR beta cDNA molecule. At least 3 million CDR3-containing paired-end reads were obtained from each sample. The Mint cDNA synthesis kit, primed by a TRBC-specific oligonucleotide, was used to synthesize first-strand cDNA from all RNA. Following uracil-DNA glycosylase treatment, a first 18-cycle PCR with universal primers M1SS and BC2_uni_R was performed on all cDNA. Turning to the authors' computational methods: For normalization, 1 million high-quality reads, each with a distinct molecular identifier, were randomly selected from each sample. Reads sharing molecular identifiers were discarded rather than binned into consensus sequences. MiTCR, set to a Q25 quality threshold and the strictest error-elimination algorithm, was used for CDR3 identification, clonotype clustering and error correction. A nonparametric unseen species model with Euler transformation was used to estimate a lower bound on total TCR beta diversity. TCRdb applied fastp at Q25 and MiXCR to the public reads, then kept only in-frame beta chains. Rows merge per CDR3 protein into single entries with the most common DNA and genes. The V and J calls and clone size come from TCRdb's table, not from the authors' own analysis. A total of roughly 1,500,000 distinct CDR3 sequences appear in this sample, approximately 38% of them only once. The ten largest clones add up to roughly 8.2% of the sample.

Systemically healthy Caucasian individuals from Russia, approximately 39 in total and aged roughly 6 to 95 years, were included as donors. Roughly 9 milliliters of peripheral blood were drawn from each donor into EDTA-treated Vacutainer tubes. Ficoll-Paque density-gradient centrifugation was used to isolate PBMCs, with at least 7 million obtained per sample. Trizol reagent was used to extract total RNA from PBMCs, with at least 6 micrograms per sample. For every donor, flow cytometry on a PBMC aliquot measured the percentage of naive CD45RAhigh/CD27high T cells. The rearranged segments are TRBV29-1 and TRBJ1-2, and TRBD1 may be the D gene, going by 5 matching bases. What was sequenced was blood. The TCR sequence derives from a woman aged 18-35 years in good health. The nucleotide sequence reads as follows: TGCAGCGTTGAAGATCGGCCAGGGGGCTACACCTTC. Its product reads: CSVEDRPGGYTF.